The clone carrying this T cell receptor beta chain appeared a single time. The antigen is undetermined. The data originate from a study of cytomegalovirus exposure and HLA in healthy donors. General observations from the study: The study listed 150 to 200 cytomegalovirus-associated TCR beta chains. After further analysis at a later stage, 16,951 TCR beta sequences were associated with HLA alleles at 0.05 false discovery rate.

The PCR employed 60 Vbeta primers together with 13 Jbeta primers. TCRdb's copy holds only in-frame clones and misses some; the assay was immunoSEQ multiplex PCR. The sample lists over 150,000 clones, over 75% occurring once. Material for sequencing was PBMCs. The clonotype comes from a woman between 50 and 59 years old in good health and CMV-seropositive.

For the CDR3, the DNA is TGTGCCAGCAGTTTATCGGGGGGGACCTACGAGCAGTACTTC. Translated: CASSLSGGTYEQYF. The J gene is TRBJ2-7, the V gene TRBV27; 7 positions agree with TRBD2. This CDR3 spans 14 amino acids. Losses at the gene ends were 0 bases for V and 2 bases for J; bases not matched to a gene: 1. Germline values: CDR1 MNHEY, CDR2 SMNVEV (reference sequence).